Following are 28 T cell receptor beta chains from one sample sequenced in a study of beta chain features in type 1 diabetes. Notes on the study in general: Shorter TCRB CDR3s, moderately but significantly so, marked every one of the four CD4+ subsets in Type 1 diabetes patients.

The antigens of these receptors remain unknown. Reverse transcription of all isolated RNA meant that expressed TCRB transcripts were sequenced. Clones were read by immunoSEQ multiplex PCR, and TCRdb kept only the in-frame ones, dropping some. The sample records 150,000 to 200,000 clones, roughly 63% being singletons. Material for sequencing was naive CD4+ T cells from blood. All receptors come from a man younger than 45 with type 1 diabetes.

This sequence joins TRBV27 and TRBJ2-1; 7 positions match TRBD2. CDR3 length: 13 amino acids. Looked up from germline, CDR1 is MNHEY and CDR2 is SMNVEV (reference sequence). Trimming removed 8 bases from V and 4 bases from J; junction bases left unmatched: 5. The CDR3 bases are TGTGCCAGCGGGACGCGGGGGTACAATGAGCAGTTCTTC. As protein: CASGTRGYNEQFF.

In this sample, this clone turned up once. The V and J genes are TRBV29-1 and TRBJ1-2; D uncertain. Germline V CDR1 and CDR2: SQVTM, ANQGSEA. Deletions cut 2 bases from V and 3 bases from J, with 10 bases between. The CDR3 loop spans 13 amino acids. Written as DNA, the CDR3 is TGCAGCGTTGAAAACGGCGCTTACTATGGCTACACCTTC. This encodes CSVENGAYYGYTF. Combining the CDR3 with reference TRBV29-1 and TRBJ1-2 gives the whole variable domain SAVISQKPSRDICQRGTSLTIQCQVDSQVTMMFWYRQQPGQSLTLIATANQGSEATYESGFVIDKFPISRPNLTFSTLTVSNMSPEDSSIYLCSVENGAYYGYTFGSGTRLTVV.

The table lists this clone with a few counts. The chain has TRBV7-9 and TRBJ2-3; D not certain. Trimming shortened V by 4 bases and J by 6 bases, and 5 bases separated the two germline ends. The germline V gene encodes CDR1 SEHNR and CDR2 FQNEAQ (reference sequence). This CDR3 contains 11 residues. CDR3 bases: TGTGCCAGCAGCTCGGAGGATACGCAGTATTTT. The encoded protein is CASSSEDTQYF.

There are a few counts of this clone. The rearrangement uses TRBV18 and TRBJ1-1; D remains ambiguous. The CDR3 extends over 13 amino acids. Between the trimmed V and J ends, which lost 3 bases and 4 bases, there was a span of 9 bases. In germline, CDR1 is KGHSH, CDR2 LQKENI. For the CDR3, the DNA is TGTGCCAGCTCACCGGGTCTAACCACTGAAGCTTTCTTT. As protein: CASSPGLTTEAFF. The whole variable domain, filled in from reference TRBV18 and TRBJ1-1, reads NAGVMQNPRHLVRRRGQEARLRCSPMKGHSHVYWYRQLPEEGLKFMVYLQKENIIDESGMPKERFSAEFPKEGPSILRIQQVVRGDSAAYFCASSPGLTTEAFFGQGTRLTVV.

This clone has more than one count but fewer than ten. The CDR3 protein is CASSYFPQGNGNIQYF. The CDR3 coding sequence is TGTGCCAGCAGTTACTTCCCACAGGGTAATGGAAACATTCAGTACTTC. This chain links TRBV6-5 with TRBJ2-4; D is possibly TRBD1 (6 bases). V lost 1 base and J lost 6, with 16 bases in between. The CDR3 is 16 amino acids. Germline CDR1 and CDR2: MNHEY and SVGAGI.

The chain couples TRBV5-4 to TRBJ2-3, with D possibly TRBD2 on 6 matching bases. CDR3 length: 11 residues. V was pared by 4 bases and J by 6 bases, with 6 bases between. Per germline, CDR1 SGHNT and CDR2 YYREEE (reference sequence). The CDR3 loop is CASSREDTQYF. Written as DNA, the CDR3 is TGTGCCAGCAGCCGGGAGGATACGCAGTATTTT.

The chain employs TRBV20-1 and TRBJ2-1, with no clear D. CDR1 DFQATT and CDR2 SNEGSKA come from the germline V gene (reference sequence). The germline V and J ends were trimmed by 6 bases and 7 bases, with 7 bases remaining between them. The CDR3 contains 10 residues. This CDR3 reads CSAGNNEQFF. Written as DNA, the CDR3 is TGCAGTGCCGGCAATAATGAGCAGTTCTTC.

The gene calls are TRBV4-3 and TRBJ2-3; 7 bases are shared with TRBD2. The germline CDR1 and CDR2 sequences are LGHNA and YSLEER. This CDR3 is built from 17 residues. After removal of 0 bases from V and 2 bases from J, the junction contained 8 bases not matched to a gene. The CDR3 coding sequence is TGCGCCAGCAGCCAAGATGGTATACTAGCGCACACAGATACGCAGTATTTT. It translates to CASSQDGILAHTDTQYF.

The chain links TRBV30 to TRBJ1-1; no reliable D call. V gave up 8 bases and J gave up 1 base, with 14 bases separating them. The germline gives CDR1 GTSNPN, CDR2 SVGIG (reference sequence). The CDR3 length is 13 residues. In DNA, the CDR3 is TGTGCCGGAACGGCTTACACGAACACTGAAGCTTTCTTT. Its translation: CAGTAYTNTEAFF.

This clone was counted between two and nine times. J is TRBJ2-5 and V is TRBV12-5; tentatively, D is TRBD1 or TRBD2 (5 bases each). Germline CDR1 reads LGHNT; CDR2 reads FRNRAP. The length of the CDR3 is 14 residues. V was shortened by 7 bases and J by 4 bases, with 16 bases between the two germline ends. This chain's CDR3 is CASASWGRPETQYF. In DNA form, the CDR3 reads TGTGCTAGTGCCTCTTGGGGACGGCCAGAGACCCAGTACTTC.

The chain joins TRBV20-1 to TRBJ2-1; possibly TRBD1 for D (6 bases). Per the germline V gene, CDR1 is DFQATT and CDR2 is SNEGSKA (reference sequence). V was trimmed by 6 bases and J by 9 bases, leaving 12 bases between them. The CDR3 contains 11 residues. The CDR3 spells CSAPGVSEQFF. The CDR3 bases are TGCAGTGCGCCAGGGGTGTCTGAGCAGTTCTTC.

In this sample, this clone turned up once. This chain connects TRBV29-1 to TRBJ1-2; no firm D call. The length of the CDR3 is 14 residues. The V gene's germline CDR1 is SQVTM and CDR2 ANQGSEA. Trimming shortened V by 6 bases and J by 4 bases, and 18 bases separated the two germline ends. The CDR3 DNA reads TGCAGCGTGGCTTTCGTGGGATTAGTCTATGGCTACACCTTC. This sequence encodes CSVAFVGLVYGYTF.

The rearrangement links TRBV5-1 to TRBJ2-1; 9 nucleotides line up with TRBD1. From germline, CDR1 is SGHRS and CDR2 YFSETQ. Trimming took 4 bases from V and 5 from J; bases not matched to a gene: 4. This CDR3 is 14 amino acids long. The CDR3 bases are TGCGCCAGCAGCAAGGACAGGGGAGACAATGAGCAGTTCTTC. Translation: CASSKDRGDNEQFF.

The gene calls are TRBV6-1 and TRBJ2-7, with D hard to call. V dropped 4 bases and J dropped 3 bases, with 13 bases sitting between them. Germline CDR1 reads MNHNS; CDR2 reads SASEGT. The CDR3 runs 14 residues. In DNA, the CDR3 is TGTGCCAGCAGTGGAGCGCCTGAAGACTACGAGCAGTACTTC. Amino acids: CASSGAPEDYEQYF.

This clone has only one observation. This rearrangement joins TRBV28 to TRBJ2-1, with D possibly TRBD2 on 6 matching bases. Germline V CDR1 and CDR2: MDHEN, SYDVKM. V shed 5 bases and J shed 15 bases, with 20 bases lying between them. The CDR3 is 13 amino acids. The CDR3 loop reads CASSPRVGGQRFF. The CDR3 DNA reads TGTGCCAGCAGTCCCAGAGTAGGAGGGCAACGGTTCTTC.

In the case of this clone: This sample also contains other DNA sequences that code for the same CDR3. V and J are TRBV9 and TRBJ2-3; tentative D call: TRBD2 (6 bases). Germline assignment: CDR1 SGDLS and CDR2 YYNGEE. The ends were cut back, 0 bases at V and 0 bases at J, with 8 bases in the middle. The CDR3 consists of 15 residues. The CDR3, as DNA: TGTGCCAGCAGCGTAGGCGGAGGGAGCACAGATACGCAGTATTTT. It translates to CASSVGGGSTDTQYF.

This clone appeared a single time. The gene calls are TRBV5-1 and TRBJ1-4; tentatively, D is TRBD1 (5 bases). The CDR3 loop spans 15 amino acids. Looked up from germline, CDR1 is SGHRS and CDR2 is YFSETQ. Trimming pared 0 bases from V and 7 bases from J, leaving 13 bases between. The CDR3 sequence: CASSLVAGKGEKLFF. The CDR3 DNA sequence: TGCGCCAGCAGCTTGGTGGCAGGGAAAGGTGAAAAACTGTTTTTT.

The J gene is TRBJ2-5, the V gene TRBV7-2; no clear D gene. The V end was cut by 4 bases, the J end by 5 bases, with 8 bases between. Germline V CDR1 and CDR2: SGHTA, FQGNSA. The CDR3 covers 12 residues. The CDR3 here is CASSSSLETQYF. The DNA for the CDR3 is TGTGCCAGCAGCTCTTCGCTGGAGACCCAGTACTTC.

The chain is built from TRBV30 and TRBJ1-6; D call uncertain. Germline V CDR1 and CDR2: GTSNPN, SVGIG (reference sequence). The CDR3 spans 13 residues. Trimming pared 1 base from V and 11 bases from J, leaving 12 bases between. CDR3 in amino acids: CAWSGMGSTPLHF. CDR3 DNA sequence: TGTGCCTGGAGTGGAATGGGGAGTACACCCCTCCACTTT.

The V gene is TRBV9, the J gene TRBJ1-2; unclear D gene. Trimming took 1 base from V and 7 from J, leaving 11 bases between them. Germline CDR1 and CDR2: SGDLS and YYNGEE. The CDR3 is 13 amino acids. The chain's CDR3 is CASSVFVGFGYTF. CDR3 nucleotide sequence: TGTGCCAGCAGCGTATTTGTGGGGTTTGGCTACACCTTC.

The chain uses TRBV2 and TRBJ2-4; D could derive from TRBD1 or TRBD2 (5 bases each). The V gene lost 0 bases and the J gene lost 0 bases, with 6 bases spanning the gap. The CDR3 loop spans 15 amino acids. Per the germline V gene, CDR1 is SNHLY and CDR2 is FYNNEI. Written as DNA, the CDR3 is TGTGCCAGCAGTGAAGCGGGGGTAGCCAAAAACATTCAGTACTTC. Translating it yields CASSEAGVAKNIQYF.

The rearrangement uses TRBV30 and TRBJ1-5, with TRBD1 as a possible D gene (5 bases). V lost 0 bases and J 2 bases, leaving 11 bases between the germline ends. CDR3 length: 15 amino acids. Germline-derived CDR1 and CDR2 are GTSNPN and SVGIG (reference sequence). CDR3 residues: CAWSVSGVGNQPQHF. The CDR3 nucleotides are TGTGCCTGGAGTGTCTCGGGGGTGGGCAATCAGCCCCAGCATTTT.

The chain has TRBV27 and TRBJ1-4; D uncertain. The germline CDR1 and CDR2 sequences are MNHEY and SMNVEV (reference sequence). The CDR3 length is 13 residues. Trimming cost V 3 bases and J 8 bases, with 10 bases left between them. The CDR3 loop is CASSFPHAEKLFF. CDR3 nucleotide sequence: TGTGCCAGCAGTTTCCCCCACGCGGAAAAACTGTTTTTT.

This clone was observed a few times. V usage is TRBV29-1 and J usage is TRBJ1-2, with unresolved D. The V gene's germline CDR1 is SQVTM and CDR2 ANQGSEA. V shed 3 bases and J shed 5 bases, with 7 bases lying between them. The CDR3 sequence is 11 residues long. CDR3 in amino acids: CSVDYRYGYTF. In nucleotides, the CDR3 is TGCAGCGTTGATTACCGGTATGGCTACACCTTC.

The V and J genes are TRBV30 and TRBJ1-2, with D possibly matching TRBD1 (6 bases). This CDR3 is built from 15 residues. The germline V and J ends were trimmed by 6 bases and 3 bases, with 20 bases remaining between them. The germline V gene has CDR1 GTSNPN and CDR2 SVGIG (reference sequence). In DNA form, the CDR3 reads TGTGCCTGCGCTACCACAGGGATGAGCGACTATGGCTACACCTTC. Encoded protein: CACATTGMSDYGYTF.

DNA of the CDR3: TGTGCCTGGGGGACAGGCTATAGCAATCAGCCCCAGCATTTT. As protein: CAWGTGYSNQPQHF. This chain links TRBV30 with TRBJ1-5; the match to TRBD1 covers 8 bases. The germline CDR1 and CDR2 sequences are GTSNPN and SVGIG (reference sequence). V lost 5 bases and J lost 0; bases outside the gene matches: 3. The CDR3 is 14 amino acids.

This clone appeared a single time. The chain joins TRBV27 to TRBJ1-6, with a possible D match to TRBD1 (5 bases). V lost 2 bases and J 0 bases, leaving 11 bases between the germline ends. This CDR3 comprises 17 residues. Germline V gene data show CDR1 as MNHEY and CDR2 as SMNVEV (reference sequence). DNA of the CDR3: TGTGCCAGCAGTTTAAGGGCAGGGAGCTCCTATAATTCACCCCTCCACTTT. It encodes CASSLRAGSSYNSPLHF.

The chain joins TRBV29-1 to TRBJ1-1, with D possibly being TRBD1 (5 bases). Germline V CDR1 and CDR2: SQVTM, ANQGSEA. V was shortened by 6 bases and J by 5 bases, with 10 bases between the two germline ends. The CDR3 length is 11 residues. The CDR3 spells CSVGGGTEAFF. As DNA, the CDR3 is TGCAGCGTCGGTGGGGGGACTGAAGCTTTCTTT.